This TCR beta chain was profiled in a study of T cell repertoires in cytomegalovirus infection. Study outcomes and limitations: Summed public TCR beta family frequency identified CMV carriers bearing the relevant HLA. It was HLA-C-restricted CMV-specific TCR beta clonotypes that dominated the response ex vivo.

Trimming removed 5 bases at V and 8 bases at J, with 10 bases between. The CDR3 loop spans 12 amino acids. CDR1 is SEHNR, CDR2 FQNEAQ, per germline (reference sequence). The table lists this clonotype with a few counts. Its antigen is not known. Using its own MiXCR run on the reads, TCRdb lists one record per CDR3 protein. This table has fewer than 950,000 distinct CDR3 sequences, around a third appearing once. The TCR comes from a human donor in good health (CMV status not recorded). Some clones in this sample may be carry-over from other donors' samples. The V and J genes are TRBV7-9 and TRBJ2-1; D unresolved. Here the sequenced sample was cultured CD8+ T cells from PBMCs, taken from culture after CMV antigen stimulation. The CDR3 nucleotides read TGTGCCAGCAGCGCTCGGACGGATGAGCAGTTCTTC. Translating it yields CASSARTDEQFF.